The 31 T cell receptor beta chains below come from one sample, sequenced in a study of somatic mutations in cytotoxic T cells in rheumatoid arthritis. Sequencing used immunoSEQ multiplex PCR; TCRdb keeps in-frame clones, though not all of them. The profile shows about 33,000 clones, under 85% of them singletons. Input material: CD8+ T cells sorted from blood. All receptors come from a man aged 40-50 years in good health.

The chain carries TRBV4-1 and TRBJ1-1; 7 bases fit TRBD1. Trimming cost V 1 base and J 4 bases; bases outside gene matches: 6. The CDR3 is made up of 15 amino acids. Looked up from germline, CDR1 is MGHRA and CDR2 is YSYEKL. The CDR3: CASSQGRQGGTEAFF. The CDR3 DNA reads as TGCGCCAGCAGCCAAGGTAGACAGGGAGGCACTGAAGCTTTCTTT.

V and J are TRBV19 and TRBJ1-3, with 7 bases matching TRBD1. The CDR3 runs 17 residues. Germline-derived CDR1 and CDR2 are LNHDA and SQIVND (reference sequence). V shed 4 bases and J 9 bases; nucleotides not matched to a gene: 18. The CDR3 DNA sequence: TGTGCCAGTAGTACACTTCATCCAAGACAGGGAAGAGGCACCATATATTTT. Encoded protein: CASSTLHPRQGRGTIYF.

The chain uses TRBV6-1 and TRBJ2-7, with 7 positions matching TRBD2. The V gene end was trimmed by 5 bases and the J gene end by 0 bases; junction bases not matched to a gene: 7. Germline assignment: CDR1 MNHNS and CDR2 SASEGT. The CDR3 spans 15 residues. The CDR3 loop reads CASSSLPSGSYEQYF. CDR3 nucleotides: TGTGCCAGCAGTTCCCTCCCTAGCGGCTCCTACGAGCAGTACTTC.

This chain joins TRBV10-2 and TRBJ1-1, with TRBD1 matching over 11 bases. The length of the CDR3 is 18 residues. With 1 base clipped from V and 3 bases from J, the junction kept 10 bases outside the gene matches. Germline V gene lookup returns CDR1 WSHSY and CDR2 SAAADI. CDR3 in amino acids: CASSELDRGRIMDTEAFF. For the CDR3, the DNA is TGCGCCAGCAGTGAGTTGGACAGGGGGCGGATAATGGACACTGAAGCTTTCTTT.

This chain connects TRBV14 to TRBJ2-1, with D uncertain. Germline CDR1 reads SGHDN; CDR2 reads FVKESK. The CDR3 has 14 residues. Trimming removed 1 base at V and 0 bases at J, with 4 bases between. For the CDR3, the DNA is TGTGCCAGCAGCCAAGTTAGCTCCTACAATGAGCAGTTCTTC. Amino acids: CASSQVSSYNEQFF. The whole variable domain, filled in from reference TRBV14 and TRBJ2-1, reads EAGVTQFPSHSVIEKGQTVTLRCDPISGHDNLYWYRRVMGKEIKFLLHFVKESKQDESGMPNNRFLAERTGGTYSTLKVQPAELEDSGVYFCASSQVSSYNEQFFGPGTRLTVL.

The chain is built from TRBV13 and TRBJ2-1; D tentatively reads TRBD1 or TRBD2 (5 bases each). CDR3 length: 15 residues. V lost 5 bases and J lost 1, with 12 bases in between. Germline lookup yields CDR1 PRHDT and CDR2 FYEKMQ (reference sequence). CDR3 coding DNA: TGTGCCAGCAGCCCGATGAGGGGATCCTACAATGAGCAGTTCTTC. Translating gives CASSPMRGSYNEQFF.

This chain joins TRBV27 and TRBJ1-1; 9 bases match TRBD1. The CDR3 loop spans 14 amino acids. Germline CDR1 is MNHEY and CDR2 is SMNVEV (reference sequence). V was pared by 2 bases and J by 3 bases, with 1 base of the junction left unmatched. CDR3 amino acids: CASSLGTGYTEAFF. CDR3 nucleotide sequence: TGTGCCAGCAGTTTAGGGACAGGGTACACTGAAGCTTTCTTT.

J is TRBJ2-1 and V is TRBV29-1, with D tentatively TRBD1 (7 bases). Trimming took 0 bases from V and 3 from J, leaving 12 bases between them. The CDR3 totals 15 residues. Germline CDR1 reads SQVTM; CDR2 reads ANQGSEA. The CDR3 spells CSVEDWQGGYNEQFF. The CDR3 DNA reads TGCAGCGTTGAAGATTGGCAGGGGGGCTACAATGAGCAGTTCTTC.

This clone was seen a single time. This chain links TRBV9 with TRBJ2-2, with D tentatively TRBD2 (5 bases). The germline gives CDR1 SGDLS, CDR2 YYNGEE. V was cut by 1 base and J by 4 bases, with 17 bases left in between. The CDR3 spans 17 residues. The CDR3: CASSVSIGPGGTGELFF. CDR3 DNA sequence: TGTGCCAGCAGCGTATCCATCGGGCCCGGAGGCACCGGGGAGCTGTTTTTT.

This clone has just a few counts. This chain uses TRBV6-5 with TRBJ2-7; no clear D gene. Trimming pared 5 bases from V and 3 bases from J, leaving 11 bases between. The CDR3 runs to 13 residues. The germline gives CDR1 MNHEY, CDR2 SVGAGI. For the CDR3, the DNA is TGTGCCAGCAGTCGGGCGGTTCACTACGAGCAGTACTTC. It yields the protein CASSRAVHYEQYF.

The J gene is TRBJ2-7, the V gene TRBV7-2; D not certain. Germline-derived CDR1 and CDR2 are SGHTA and FQGNSA. The CDR3 runs 12 residues. V lost 1 base and J lost 3, with 4 bases in between. The CDR3 loop is CASSLGDYEQYF. Written as DNA, the CDR3 is TGTGCCAGCAGCTTAGGGGACTACGAGCAGTACTTC. The whole variable domain, remainder taken from reference TRBV7-2 and TRBJ2-7, is GAGVSQSPSNKVTEKGKDVELRCDPISGHTALYWYRQSLGQGLEFLIYFQGNSAPDKSGLPSDRFSAERTGGSVSTLTIQRTQQEDSAVYLCASSLGDYEQYFGPGTRLTVT.

The chain links TRBV4-3 to TRBJ2-7; D call uncertain. Trimming shortened V by 0 bases and J by 0 bases, and 9 bases separated the two germline ends. The CDR3 contains 15 residues. Germline V lookup: CDR1 LGHNA, CDR2 YSLEER. CDR3 bases: TGCGCCAGCAGCCAAGATGAAGGCGGCTCCTACGAGCAGTACTTC. Amino acids: CASSQDEGGSYEQYF.

The V call is TRBV28, the J call TRBJ2-3, with D possibly matching TRBD1 (5 bases). Germline CDR1 MDHEN, CDR2 SYDVKM. The V end lost 5 bases, the J end lost 0 bases, and 15 bases lay between the germline ends. CDR3 size: 16 residues. The chain's CDR3 is CASSGLHGASTDTQYF. The CDR3 DNA is TGTGCCAGCAGTGGCCTGCATGGGGCTAGCACAGATACGCAGTATTTT.

This clone has a handful of counts. The same CDR3 can be traced to other DNA sequences in this sample. This sequence joins TRBV5-4 and TRBJ2-7, with 8 bases that match TRBD2. The CDR3 loop spans 14 amino acids. V shed 3 bases and J 0 bases; nucleotides not matched to a gene: 2. The germline V gene has CDR1 SGHNT and CDR2 YYREEE (reference sequence). In DNA, the CDR3 is TGTGCCAGCAGCTCAAGCGGGAGCTCCTACGAGCAGTACTTC. Its protein product is CASSSSGSSYEQYF.

The rearrangement joins TRBV10-3 to TRBJ2-3; D is unclear. CDR1 and CDR2 from the germline V gene are ENHRY and SYGVKD. V gave up 9 bases and J gave up 5 bases, with 12 bases separating them. CDR3 length: 12 amino acids. The CDR3 sequence is CAIGKSIDTQYF. The CDR3 DNA reads as TGTGCCATAGGGAAGTCTATAGATACGCAGTATTTT.

The V call is TRBV9, the J call TRBJ2-1; 12 nucleotides line up with TRBD2. CDR3 size: 16 residues. The V gene end was trimmed by 0 bases and the J gene end by 7 bases; junction bases not matched to a gene: 5. Per germline, CDR1 SGDLS and CDR2 YYNGEE. CDR3 nucleotides: TGTGCCAGCAGCGTAGTTCCTAGCGGGGGGGTGAATGAGCAGTTCTTC. Translated, it gives CASSVVPSGGVNEQFF.

The chain links TRBV6-5 to TRBJ2-2; D remains ambiguous. Per germline, CDR1 MNHEY and CDR2 SVGAGI. CDR3 length equals 13 residues. The V gene lost 2 bases and the J gene lost 2 bases, with 3 bases spanning the gap. Written as DNA, the CDR3 is TGTGCCAGCAGTTACCCCAACACCGGGGAGCTGTTTTTT. It specifies CASSYPNTGELFF.

The chain is built from TRBV28 and TRBJ2-7; D is possibly TRBD2 (5 bases). CDR1 is MDHEN and CDR2 is SYDVKM in the germline V gene. CDR3 length: 14 residues. V lost 3 bases and J 4 bases, leaving 13 bases between the germline ends. The CDR3 sequence: CASSFLGLAYEQYF. The CDR3, as DNA: TGTGCCAGCAGTTTTCTCGGTCTAGCTTACGAGCAGTACTTC.

The DNA of the CDR3 is TGTGCCAGCAGTTACGGGGTTAGCACAGATACGCAGTATTTT. Its translation: CASSYGVSTDTQYF. This rearrangement joins TRBV6-5 to TRBJ2-3; the D is unclear. This CDR3 has 14 amino acids. Trimming cost V 2 bases and J 0 bases, with 6 bases left between them. Germline assignment: CDR1 MNHEY and CDR2 SVGAGI.

In nucleotides, the CDR3 is TGCGCCAGCAGCTTTGGATGGGGACGCAGCAACACTGAAGCTTTCTTT. It is translated as CASSFGWGRSNTEAFF. J is TRBJ1-1 and V is TRBV5-1, with a tentative D call TRBD1 (5 bases). The germline V and J ends were trimmed by 2 bases and 2 bases, with 16 bases remaining between them. The CDR3 covers 16 residues. Germline assignment: CDR1 SGHRS and CDR2 YFSETQ.

The chain employs TRBV19 and TRBJ2-7; D not resolved. Germline values: CDR1 LNHDA, CDR2 SQIVND (reference sequence). V lost 7 bases and J lost 6, with 13 bases in between. This CDR3 has 12 residues. Here the CDR3 DNA reads TGTGCCAGTAACCAGGCGTCGGGCGAGCAGTACTTC. This translates into CASNQASGEQYF.

This rearrangement joins TRBV29-1 to TRBJ2-7; possibly TRBD2 for D (7 bases). There are 13 residues in the CDR3. Trimming took 4 bases from V and 3 from J, leaving 13 bases between them. Germline V gene sequence: CDR1 SQVTM, CDR2 ANQGSEA. CDR3 in DNA: TGCAGCGTTGGGGGGGGGCTCAGCTACGAGCAGTACTTC. This sequence encodes CSVGGGLSYEQYF.

The CDR3 DNA sequence: TGTGCCAGCAGCTTGGGACGGGGGTTCTCTACTAATGAAAAACTGTTTTTT. It translates to CASSLGRGFSTNEKLFF. The chain joins TRBV7-9 to TRBJ1-4; a possible D gene is TRBD1 (5 bases). V gave up 3 bases and J gave up 2 bases, with 16 bases separating them. Germline lookup yields CDR1 SEHNR and CDR2 FQNEAQ (reference sequence). This CDR3 contains 17 residues.

CDR3 bases: TGTGCCAGCAGTCACGGGACAGGGCCCAACGAGCAGTACTTC. Encoded protein: CASSHGTGPNEQYF. The gene calls are TRBV27 and TRBJ2-7, with 9 bases that match TRBD1. CDR1 MNHEY and CDR2 SMNVEV come from the germline V gene (reference sequence). The trim removed 5 bases at V and 5 bases at J, leaving 7 bases unmatched. This CDR3 has 14 amino acids.

J is TRBJ2-7 and V is TRBV28, with TRBD1 as a possible D gene (6 bases). V was clipped by 6 bases and J by 3 bases, with 18 bases between them. The CDR3 contains 15 residues. The germline gives CDR1 MDHEN, CDR2 SYDVKM. CDR3 nucleotides: TGTGCCAGCAGCACGGCCCCGACGGGACACTACGAGCAGTACTTC. It specifies CASSTAPTGHYEQYF.

V usage is TRBV6-1 and J usage is TRBJ1-2; no firm D call. The CDR3 length is 15 residues. CDR1 is MNHNS, CDR2 SASEGT, per germline. V was clipped by 2 bases and J by 3 bases, with 13 bases between them. CDR3 coding DNA: TGTGCCAGCAGTGAATCCCTTATGGACTACTATGGCTACACCTTC. Amino acid sequence: CASSESLMDYYGYTF.

The chain carries TRBV4-1 and TRBJ1-2, with a tentative D call TRBD1 (5 bases). There are 14 residues in the CDR3. V lost 1 base, J lost 8 bases, and 14 bases lay in between. Germline V gene data show CDR1 as MGHRA and CDR2 as YSYEKL. The DNA for the CDR3 is TGCGCCAGCAGCCAAGCAGGGAGTGTAGGCGGCTACACCTTC. Its protein is CASSQAGSVGGYTF.

The rearrangement links TRBV7-9 to TRBJ2-5; 9 bases match TRBD2. V gave up 7 bases and J gave up 5 bases; unmatched junction bases: 11. The CDR3 covers 15 residues. Germline values: CDR1 SEHNR, CDR2 FQNEAQ (reference sequence). The DNA for the CDR3 is TGTGCCAGCAAGATCAGCGGGGGGCGGGTGGAGACCCAGTACTTC. Translated: CASKISGGRVETQYF. The variable domain in full, completed from reference TRBV7-9 and TRBJ2-5, reads DTGVSQNPRHKITKRGQNVTFRCDPISEHNRLYWYRQTLGQGPEFLTYFQNEAQLEKSRLLSDRFSAERPKGSFSTLEIQRTEQGDSAMYLCASKISGGRVETQYFGPGTRLLVL.

The J gene is TRBJ2-7, the V gene TRBV19; 9 nucleotides agree with TRBD2. The V gene end was trimmed by 6 bases and the J gene end by 5 bases; junction bases not matched to a gene: 5. The CDR3 consists of 13 residues. Germline lookup yields CDR1 LNHDA and CDR2 SQIVND (reference sequence). The DNA for the CDR3 is TGTGCCAGTAGAAATAGCGGGAGTCACGAGCAGTACTTC. This translates into CASRNSGSHEQYF.

This chain connects TRBV4-2 to TRBJ1-5; D unresolved. Germline CDR1 is LGHNA and CDR2 is YNFKEQ. V was cut by 0 bases and J by 0 bases, with 12 bases left in between. The CDR3 is 17 residues long. Here the CDR3 DNA reads TGTGCCAGCAGCCAAGATCGATCCGAGCTTAGCAATCAGCCCCAGCATTTT. It yields the protein CASSQDRSELSNQPQHF.

The rearrangement joins TRBV19 to TRBJ1-1; the match to TRBD1 covers 8 bases. Trimming removed 2 bases from V and 1 base from J; junction bases left unmatched: 6. Germline CDR1 is LNHDA and CDR2 is SQIVND (reference sequence). The CDR3 length is 16 residues. The CDR3 here is CASSISFGTGNTEAFF. The CDR3 DNA follows: TGTGCCAGTAGTATATCGTTCGGGACAGGGAACACTGAAGCTTTCTTT.